Listed below are T cell receptor beta chains from one sample, sequenced in a study of blood T cell repertoires in COVID-19. Assay: immunoSEQ multiplex PCR; the TCRdb copy retains only in-frame clones and omits some. The top ten hold around 18% of the sample, which has about 56,000 clones, around 92% seen once. The source material was peripheral blood. The receptors were gathered from a human donor in a cohort sampled during active COVID-19. The CDR3 runs from the conserved cysteine through the conserved F or W. Each record gives: V gene, CDR3 protein.

TRBV7-9,CASSFRDTRGGYTF
TRBV10-3,CAISESTGTGSYEQYF
TRBV18,CASSPPSLRGYEQYF
TRBV13,CASSPTSGLFYEQYF
TRBV5-8,CASSHGQTNQPQHF
TRBV3-1/TRBV3-2,CASSQGRGTSGGGRDTQYF
TRBV7-8,CASSPIRGSYEQYF
TRBV7-2,CASSYDRLNTEAFF
TRBV18,CASSPPPGDGTDTQYF
TRBV3-1/TRBV3-2,CASSQGSRRGFF
TRBV7-2,CASSLVASGYYEQYF
TRBV5-1,CASTQDRSNYGYTF
TRBV6-2/TRBV6-3,CASSYSGRFGEKLFF
TRBV19,CASSPRQGWNSPLHF
TRBV10-3,CAISEDRGGYGYTF
TRBV19,CASSPHGGSGTEAFF
TRBV12-3/TRBV12-4,CASSPQENSPLHF
TRBV29-1,CSPGGGNQPQHF
TRBV5-1,CASSVNRGGTGELFF
TRBV2,CASRWDSTYEQYF
TRBV7-2,CASSFSGYNSPLHF
TRBV6-2/TRBV6-3,CASSPDSILRADTQYF
TRBV5-1,CASSPGQELHGELFF
TRBV9,CASSALGDGANVLTF
TRBV15,CATSRDWTGGGSIQYF
TRBV2,CASSSPVGSVNEKLFF
TRBV10-3,CAIRSTGLNTEAFF
TRBV7-2,CASSLSLAGSTGELFF
TRBV4-1,CASSQSVAGAYEQYF
TRBV4-1,CASSQALGLQNEQFF
TRBV7-2,CASSLKSGGGGELFF
TRBV19,CASSVGLRQGAPLHF
TRBV7-9,CASSYPGQGANYGYTF
TRBV7-2,CASTLTSGGWSEQFF
TRBV10-3,CAISIDRANTGELFF
TRBV30,CAWSVQGLALNEQFF
TRBV18,CASPPASSGTVTDTQYF
TRBV20-1,CSASQGDRGLYQPQHF
TRBV12-3/TRBV12-4,CASSFARAEQYF
TRBV10-3,CAISDWTGRDTGELFF
TRBV5-8,CASSLGGTQQETQYF
TRBV27,CASSPKGAHGNEQFF
TRBV6-5,CASSYSHTGYYGYTF
TRBV19,CASSHGLGTRTDTQYF
TRBV2,CASSNTRLAAYEQYF
TRBV6-5,CASSSDRGLGYTF